This T cell receptor beta chain was sequenced in a study of blood T cell repertoires in COVID-19. Study information: Acute-phase and convalescent COVID-19 samples originated in the United States, Italy and Spain.

Sequenced by immunoSEQ multiplex PCR; TCRdb stores in-frame clones only, minus some. The sample has 200,000 to 300,000 clones, under 90% seen once; the top ten hold approximately 4.3%. Participants were aged about 18 to 95 years, lived in roughly 25 US areas, and enrolled virtually. Assignment of participants to cohorts was predicated upon participant-reported clinical history. This CDR3 region has 13 residues. Germline V gene sequence: CDR1 SQVTM, CDR2 ANQGSEA. V was shortened by 7 bases and J by 2 bases, with 14 bases between the two germline ends. V usage is TRBV29-1 and J usage is TRBJ1-1; tentative D call: TRBD1 (6 bases). The clonotype originates from a woman aged 30 to 39 with acute COVID-19. Material for sequencing was PBMCs or T cells enriched from blood (not recorded which). The CDR3 DNA reads TGCAGCGGAGCGGACAGCCTTAACACTGAAGCTTTCTTT. It codes for CSGADSLNTEAFF.